The 18 T cell receptor beta chains listed next were all sequenced from one sample in a study of cytomegalovirus exposure and HLA in healthy donors. PCR amplification relied on 60 Vbeta primers (plus 13 Jbeta primers). Sequencing used immunoSEQ multiplex PCR; TCRdb keeps in-frame clones, though not all of them. The sample lists approximately 120,000 clones, approximately 17% occurring once. The sequencing input was PBMCs. These receptors all stem from a female donor in good health and CMV-seropositive.

The table lists this clone with a few counts. The chain links TRBV5-1 to TRBJ2-5; D might be TRBD2 (5 bases). V was pared by 3 bases and J by 4 bases, with 34 bases between. The germline V gene has CDR1 SGHRS and CDR2 YFSETQ. The CDR3 spans 21 residues. CDR3 sequence reads: CASSSLGRVLERRHPRETQYF. In DNA, the CDR3 is TGCGCCAGCAGCTCCCTCGGGCGGGTTCTAGAGCGGCGGCACCCGAGAGAGACCCAGTACTTC.

This clone was counted only a few times. V usage is TRBV4-2 and J usage is TRBJ2-7, with 7 bases matching TRBD2. The CDR3 is 17 amino acids. Germline trimming cut 1 base from V and 2 bases from J; bases unmatched to any gene: 11. CDR1 is LGHNA and CDR2 is YNFKEQ in the germline V gene. CDR3 in amino acids: CASSQVVGRGIAYEQYF. The CDR3 DNA reads as TGTGCCAGCAGCCAAGTCGTTGGGCGGGGGATTGCCTACGAGCAGTACTTC.

The chain joins TRBV4-1 to TRBJ2-2, with TRBD2 identical over 10 bases. The germline CDR1 and CDR2 sequences are MGHRA and YSYEKL. V shed 3 bases, J shed 1 base, and the junction held 2 bases outside the gene matches. This CDR3 region has 16 residues. This CDR3 is CASSQSSGGNTGELFF. The CDR3 region has the DNA TGCGCCAGCAGCCAGTCTAGCGGGGGGAACACCGGGGAGCTGTTTTTT.

V and J are TRBV10-3 and TRBJ2-3, with 7 bases that match TRBD1. CDR1 ENHRY and CDR2 SYGVKD come from the germline V gene. This CDR3 contains 14 residues. With 9 bases clipped from V and 3 bases from J, the junction kept 9 bases outside the gene matches. In DNA, the CDR3 is TGTGCCATTACCCGGGACAGTACAACAGATACGCAGTATTTT. Its protein product is CAITRDSTTDTQYF.

In this sample, this clone turned up a few times. The chain combines TRBV29-1 with TRBJ2-5; TRBD2 matches at 10 bases. J lost 5 bases, V lost 5 bases, and 2 bases had no gene match. The germline gives CDR1 SQVTM, CDR2 ANQGSEA. CDR3 length: 12 amino acids. As DNA, the CDR3 is TGCAGCGTTAGCGGGGGGGAGGAGACCCAGTACTTC. Translated, it gives CSVSGGEETQYF.

In its sample, this clone was seen a few times. The chain joins TRBV10-3 to TRBJ1-1, with D possibly matching TRBD1 (6 bases). CDR1 is ENHRY and CDR2 is SYGVKD in the germline V gene. The V end lost 10 bases, the J end lost 2 bases, and 14 bases lay between the germline ends. The CDR3 loop spans 13 amino acids. CDR3 DNA: TGTGCCAGGCGACAGGAGATTAACACTGAAGCTTTCTTT. Translating it yields CARRQEINTEAFF.

This clone has a handful of counts. The chain employs TRBV5-1 and TRBJ2-4, with D possibly being TRBD1 (6 bases). This CDR3 contains 14 residues. Germline values: CDR1 SGHRS, CDR2 YFSETQ. The V end was cut by 0 bases, the J end by 7 bases, with 11 bases between. The CDR3: CASSLGQAENIQYF. In nucleotides, the CDR3 is TGCGCCAGCAGCTTGGGACAGGCAGAGAACATTCAGTACTTC.

This clone came up a few times. This rearrangement joins TRBV5-1 to TRBJ2-5; 8 bases align to TRBD1. The CDR3 runs 15 residues. Germline V gene sequence: CDR1 SGHRS, CDR2 YFSETQ. V shed 4 bases, J shed 5 bases, and the junction held 10 bases outside the gene matches. CDR3 in amino acids: CASSPNTGGGETQYF. CDR3 bases: TGCGCCAGCAGCCCAAATACAGGGGGTGGGGAGACCCAGTACTTC.

This chain uses TRBV6-1 with TRBJ1-5; possibly TRBD1 for D (5 bases). CDR3 size: 14 residues. Trimming took off 2 bases at V and 3 bases at J, with 8 bases between the two ends. Germline V gives CDR1 MNHNS, CDR2 SASEGT. CDR3: CASSERQHNQPQHF. CDR3 coding DNA: TGTGCCAGCAGTGAACGACAGCACAATCAGCCCCAGCATTTT.

CDR3 region: CASSFTGGTGYTF. The DNA of the CDR3 is TGTGCCAGCAGTTTTACAGGGGGCACTGGCTACACCTTC. The V and J genes are TRBV28 and TRBJ1-2; 9 positions agree with TRBD1. CDR1 and CDR2 (germline): MDHEN, SYDVKM. The ends lost 3 bases at V and 7 bases at J; junction bases unmatched: 3. The CDR3 is made up of 13 amino acids.

The gene calls are TRBV30 and TRBJ1-1; the D gene is possibly TRBD1 (6 bases). This CDR3 is 13 amino acids long. Germline V CDR1 and CDR2: GTSNPN, SVGIG (reference sequence). Trimming took 2 bases from V and 12 from J, leaving 19 bases between them. The CDR3: CAWSQNIGRGTFF. The CDR3 nucleotides are TGTGCCTGGAGTCAAAATATAGGCAGGGGAACTTTCTTT.

This clone was counted only a few times. The rearrangement joins TRBV5-1 to TRBJ1-2; D gene uncertain. The germline V gene encodes CDR1 SGHRS and CDR2 YFSETQ. V lost 1 base and J lost 4, with 23 bases in between. This CDR3 contains 18 residues. The CDR3: CASSLPYPPGYYSYGYTF. The CDR3 nucleotides are TGCGCCAGCAGCTTGCCCTATCCTCCGGGATACTATTCCTATGGCTACACCTTC.

This clone has a handful of counts. The gene calls are TRBV6-1 and TRBJ2-3; TRBD2 is a possible D gene (5 bases). The CDR3 loop spans 13 amino acids. V was trimmed by 8 bases and J by 3 bases, leaving 12 bases between them. Germline V gene data show CDR1 as MNHNS and CDR2 as SASEGT. CDR3 sequence: CASSVRETDTQYF. In DNA, the CDR3 is TGTGCCAGCTCCGTGAGGGAGACAGATACGCAGTATTTT.

The V call is TRBV11-2, the J call TRBJ2-7, with D unresolved. V lost 3 bases and J lost 2, with 11 bases in between. Germline CDR1 SGHAT, CDR2 FQNNGV. The CDR3 consists of 14 residues. The CDR3 loop reads CASSFTYATYEQYF. The CDR3 DNA reads as TGTGCCAGCAGCTTTACTTATGCGACCTACGAGCAGTACTTC.

This clone has more than one count but fewer than ten. The chain carries TRBV30 and TRBJ2-1; 8 bases are a match to TRBD2. J lost 4 bases, V lost 1 base, and 3 bases had no gene match. Looked up from germline, CDR1 is GTSNPN and CDR2 is SVGIG (reference sequence). This CDR3 contains 14 residues. CDR3 protein: CAWSGIAGYNEQFF. CDR3 in DNA: TGTGCCTGGAGTGGTATAGCGGGATACAATGAGCAGTTCTTC.

The V and J genes are TRBV4-3 and TRBJ1-6; D unresolved. Trimming took 3 bases from V and 7 from J, leaving 16 bases between them. The CDR3 runs 16 residues. The V gene's germline CDR1 is LGHNA and CDR2 YSLEER. The CDR3 DNA reads as TGCGCCAGCAGCCAGCCCGGAACTGACTTCAATTCACCCCTCCACTTT. This gives the protein CASSQPGTDFNSPLHF.

This clone was found a few times. The rearrangement joins TRBV28 to TRBJ1-2; D is unclear. The V gene's germline CDR1 is MDHEN and CDR2 SYDVKM. V dropped 6 bases and J dropped 8 bases, with 13 bases sitting between them. The CDR3 is 12 residues long. CDR3 nucleotides: TGTGCCAGCAGCTCCCCACAATGGGGCTACACCTTC. It encodes CASSSPQWGYTF.

The rearrangement uses TRBV2 and TRBJ2-3, with D maybe TRBD2 (5 bases). V dropped 6 bases and J dropped 3 bases, with 16 bases sitting between them. The CDR3 has 15 residues. Per germline, CDR1 SNHLY and CDR2 FYNNEI. The chain's CDR3 is CASSKLVRRTDTQYF. In DNA form, the CDR3 reads TGTGCCAGCAGCAAACTAGTTCGGAGGACAGATACGCAGTATTTT.